These 6 T cell receptor beta chains came from one sample sequenced in a study of blood T cell repertoires in COVID-19. The data were produced by immunoSEQ multiplex PCR, yet TCRdb's version contains in-frame clones alone and is incomplete. The repertoire holds 250,000 or so clones, with about 73% as singletons. The source material was peripheral blood. These receptors all come from an elderly woman with acute or convalescent COVID-19.

The V gene is TRBV7-2, the J gene TRBJ2-6; TRBD1 matches 8 bases. J gave up 0 bases and V 6 bases, and 7 bases lay outside the gene matches. CDR1 and CDR2 from the germline V gene are SGHTA and FQGNSA. There are 17 residues in the CDR3. The CDR3 DNA reads as TGTGCCAGCAGTGCCGGACAGGGTTTCTCTGGGGCCAACGTCCTGACTTTC. It encodes CASSAGQGFSGANVLTF.

The V and J genes are TRBV2 and TRBJ2-7, with D perhaps matching TRBD1 (5 bases). Germline lookup yields CDR1 SNHLY and CDR2 FYNNEI. The CDR3 covers 13 residues. V was cut by 4 bases and J by 5 bases, with 12 bases left in between. The CDR3, as DNA: TGTGCCAGCAGTGTTACAGGTAGCAACGAGCAGTACTTC. It is translated as CASSVTGSNEQYF.

Remarks on this clone: The identical CDR3 is also encoded by other nucleotide sequences in the sample. This chain joins TRBV5-4 and TRBJ2-1; 8 bases match TRBD2. This CDR3 contains 13 residues. V lost 5 bases and J lost 5; bases outside the gene matches: 3. Germline CDR1 SGHNT, CDR2 YYREEE (reference sequence). The CDR3 reads CASSPGLDNEQFF. The CDR3, as DNA: TGTGCCAGCAGTCCGGGACTAGACAATGAGCAGTTCTTC.

This clone has more than one count but fewer than ten. The genes are TRBV6-2 or TRBV6-3 and TRBJ2-3, with D maybe TRBD2 (6 bases). The CDR3 contains 14 residues. The V end lost 5 bases, the J end lost 5 bases, and 14 bases lay between the germline ends. Germline V gene data show CDR1 as MNHEY and CDR2 as SVGEGT. For the CDR3, the DNA is TGTGCCAGCAGTAGGGCGGGACGAAGAGATACGCAGTATTTT. This encodes CASSRAGRRDTQYF.

This clone appeared a single time. CDR3 sequence reads: CATYPGHLGNEKLFF. The CDR3 bases are TGTGCCACCTACCCCGGACACCTAGGTAATGAAAAACTGTTTTTT. The rearrangement links TRBV6-5 to TRBJ1-4; perhaps TRBD1 as D (5 bases). This CDR3 has 15 amino acids. Per germline, CDR1 MNHEY and CDR2 SVGAGI. V shed 10 bases and J shed 4 bases, with 19 bases lying between them.

This sequence joins TRBV6-5 and TRBJ1-1; 7 nucleotides agree with TRBD1. Germline CDR1 is MNHEY and CDR2 is SVGAGI. Trimming cost V 8 bases and J 7 bases; bases outside gene matches: 16. This CDR3 spans 15 amino acids. CDR3 amino acids: CASVTGIGWTGEAFF. The CDR3 nucleotides are TGTGCCAGCGTGACAGGAATAGGCTGGACAGGTGAAGCTTTCTTT.